The clone carrying this TCR beta chain occurred many times. Attachment of unique molecular identifiers was made to individual cDNA molecules. TCRdb analysed the 5' RACE reads with MiXCR anew, one entry per CDR3 protein. The data hold approximately 32,000 distinct CDR3 sequences, with around 7% observed a single time. The record originates from a study of early T cells in non-severe SARS-CoV-2 infection. CDR1 is DFQATT and CDR2 is SNEGSKA in the germline V gene (reference sequence). The J segment lost 10 bases and the V segment lost 5 bases, leaving 5 bases of the junction unmatched. This CDR3 region has 11 residues.

This chain connects TRBV20-1 to TRBJ2-3, with 8 positions matching TRBD2. The receptor's source is an adult who was a healthcare worker with PCR-confirmed SARS-CoV-2 infection or an uninfected control (not recorded which). The sample comprised whole blood. The CDR3 region has the DNA TGCAGTGCTGCAAGCGGGAGATCGCAGTATTTT. Its translation: CSAASGRSQYF.